These 30 T cell receptor beta chains share one sample of origin, sequenced in a study of T cells in Graves' hyperthyroidism and ophthalmopathy. The source material, RNA transcripts, was used to amplify TCR beta CDR3 regions. The TCR CDR3 was amplified in a first-round RT-PCR using the HTBI primer set. Each CDR3 protein gets one entry after TCRdb re-called the multiplex PCR reads with MiXCR. The table includes hundreds of thousands of distinct CDR3 sequences, nearly 20% detected once. The sample consisted of blood. These receptors originate from a man aged 40-49 years with Graves' ophthalmopathy.

This rearrangement joins TRBV2 to TRBJ1-5; D unclear. The V gene lost 8 bases and the J gene lost 0 bases, with 17 bases spanning the gap. The germline V gene encodes CDR1 SNHLY and CDR2 FYNNEI. There are 16 residues in the CDR3. DNA of the CDR3: TGTGCCAGCGGACGGGAAAGAGGCCCTAGCAATCAGCCCCAGCATTTT. Its protein is CASGRERGPSNQPQHF.

The rearrangement links TRBV5-1 to TRBJ2-5; D may be TRBD1 (5 bases). V gave up 6 bases and J gave up 2 bases, with 14 bases separating them. Germline-derived CDR1 and CDR2 are SGHRS and YFSETQ. The CDR3 length is 14 residues. CDR3 residues: CASTRQKSQETQYF. The CDR3 DNA reads as TGCGCCAGCACACGACAGAAGTCTCAAGAGACCCAGTACTTC. The full variable domain, with the rest looked up from reference TRBV5-1 and TRBJ2-5, is KAGVTQTPRYLIKTRGQQVTLSCSPISGHRSVSWYQQTPGQGLQFLFEYFSETQRNKGNFPGRFSGRQFSNSRSEMNVSTLELGDSALYLCASTRQKSQETQYFGPGTRLLVL.

This clonotype appeared many times. The chain has TRBV7-2 and TRBJ1-1; D ambiguous. The length of the CDR3 is 13 residues. Trimming took 2 bases from V and 1 from J, leaving 5 bases between them. Germline V gene data show CDR1 as SGHTA and CDR2 as FQGNSA. The CDR3 DNA follows: TGTGCCAGCAGCTTATACCAGAACACTGAAGCTTTCTTT. Translated: CASSLYQNTEAFF.

The V and J genes are TRBV12-3 or TRBV12-4 and TRBJ1-6; D is possibly TRBD1 (5 bases). V lost 1 base, J lost 5 bases, and 9 bases lay in between. The CDR3 is 15 residues long. CDR3 loop: CASSLGDSHNSPLHF. CDR3 DNA sequence: TGTGCCAGCAGTTTAGGTGACAGCCATAATTCACCCCTCCACTTT.

This clonotype was counted only a few times. V and J are TRBV7-6 and TRBJ2-7, with 9 bases fitting TRBD1. There are 17 residues in the CDR3. J lost 0 bases, V lost 1 base, and 7 bases had no gene match. Germline V gene data show CDR1 as SGHVS and CDR2 as FNYEAQ. The CDR3 DNA sequence: TGTGCCAGCAGCTTAGTCGCTCCGGACAGGGGCTCCTACGAGCAGTACTTC. Encoded protein: CASSLVAPDRGSYEQYF. Variable domain in full (rest from reference TRBV7-6 and TRBJ2-7): GAGVSQSPRYKVTKRGQDVALRCDPISGHVSLYWYRQALGQGPEFLTYFNYEAQQDKSGLPNDRFSAERPEGSISTLTIQRTEQRDSAMYRCASSLVAPDRGSYEQYFGPGTRLTVT.

The rearrangement joins TRBV4-1 to TRBJ2-2, with no clear D. The germline V gene encodes CDR1 MGHRA and CDR2 YSYEKL. CDR3 length: 11 residues. V was trimmed by 5 bases and J by 5 bases, leaving 3 bases between them. DNA for the CDR3: TGCGCCAGCAGCATTACCGGGGAGCTGTTTTTT. Its protein is CASSITGELFF.

This rearrangement joins TRBV6-5 to TRBJ2-7; 7 positions match TRBD2. V dropped 0 bases and J dropped 5; count of bases not matched to a gene: 4. The germline CDR1 and CDR2 sequences are MNHEY and SVGAGI. The CDR3 sequence is 14 residues long. The CDR3 loop reads CASSYSPGLNEQYF. CDR3 sequence (DNA): TGTGCCAGCAGTTACTCTCCGGGACTAAACGAGCAGTACTTC.

This clonotype turned up a few times. V and J are TRBV5-1 and TRBJ1-6, with D perhaps matching TRBD1 (6 bases). V dropped 0 bases and J dropped 10 bases, with 8 bases sitting between them. CDR1 is SGHRS and CDR2 is YFSETQ in the germline V gene. The CDR3 contains 13 residues. The CDR3 DNA follows: TGCGCCAGCAGCTTGGAGGGGGAATCACCCCTCCACTTT. The encoded protein is CASSLEGESPLHF. Full variable domain (missing parts from reference TRBV5-1 and TRBJ1-6): KAGVTQTPRYLIKTRGQQVTLSCSPISGHRSVSWYQQTPGQGLQFLFEYFSETQRNKGNFPGRFSGRQFSNSRSEMNVSTLELGDSALYLCASSLEGESPLHFGNGTRLTVT.

This clonotype was observed a handful of times. The V call is TRBV14, the J call TRBJ2-5; D perhaps matches TRBD1 (5 bases). The CDR3 is 18 amino acids. The V end lost 1 base, the J end lost 5 bases, and 23 bases lay between the germline ends. Germline V gene lookup returns CDR1 SGHDN and CDR2 FVKESK. CDR3 DNA sequence: TGTGCCAGCAGCCAAGGTCAGGGTACGGGCCAAAAAGAGGAGACCCAGTACTTC. Translation: CASSQGQGTGQKEETQYF.

The chain recombines TRBV30 with TRBJ1-2, with no clear D. CDR1 is GTSNPN, CDR2 SVGIG, per germline (reference sequence). The CDR3 length is 14 residues. Trimming took 4 bases from V and 6 from J, leaving 18 bases between them. CDR3 nucleotide sequence: TGTGCCTGGACCCCCCCCCGGCGCCTCCATGGCTACACCTTC. Protein sequence: CAWTPPRRLHGYTF.

V and J are TRBV30 and TRBJ2-1; 15 nucleotides line up with TRBD2. In germline, CDR1 is GTSNPN, CDR2 SVGIG (reference sequence). The J segment lost 4 bases and the V segment lost 2 bases, leaving 3 bases of the junction unmatched. The CDR3 is 16 amino acids. Written as DNA, the CDR3 is TGTGCCTGGAGTTCGGGACTAGCGGGAGGATACAATGAGCAGTTCTTC. Residues: CAWSSGLAGGYNEQFF.

The table lists this clonotype with many counts. This chain joins TRBV13 and TRBJ2-7; TRBD2 matches 8 bases. The CDR3 is 15 residues long. From germline, CDR1 is PRHDT and CDR2 FYEKMQ (reference sequence). Trimming cost V 3 bases and J 2 bases; bases outside gene matches: 6. CDR3 sequence reads: CASSFSGRPTYEQYF. CDR3 in DNA: TGTGCCAGCAGCTTCAGCGGGAGACCAACCTACGAGCAGTACTTC. Drawing the rest from reference TRBV13 and TRBJ2-7, the complete variable domain is AAGVIQSPRHLIKEKRETATLKCYPIPRHDTVYWYQQGPGQDPQFLISFYEKMQSDKGSIPDRFSAQQFSDYHSELNMSSLELGDSALYFCASSFSGRPTYEQYFGPGTRLTVT.

The chain links TRBV7-2 to TRBJ1-5, with TRBD1 matching 8 bases. The V and J ends lost 4 bases and 8 bases, in that order; junction bases with no gene match: 4. This CDR3 region has 13 residues. CDR1 SGHTA and CDR2 FQGNSA come from the germline V gene. The DNA of the CDR3 is TGTGCCAGCAGCTCAGGGGGCGCGGAGCCCCAGCATTTT. Translation gives CASSSGGAEPQHF.

The CDR3 loop reads CASTGLGLIAEAFF. The CDR3 DNA is TGTGCCAGCACTGGATTGGGTCTGATAGCTGAAGCTTTCTTT. This chain uses TRBV6-1 with TRBJ1-1; D remains ambiguous. V lost 7 bases and J lost 6, with 18 bases in between. This CDR3 contains 14 residues. Per the germline V gene, CDR1 is MNHNS and CDR2 is SASEGT.

This clonotype appeared a few times. This chain links TRBV6-1 with TRBJ1-1; the D is unclear. The length of the CDR3 is 14 residues. CDR1 and CDR2 from the germline V gene are MNHNS and SASEGT. Trimming removed 6 bases from V and 1 base from J, with 12 bases in between. CDR3 nucleotide sequence: TGTGCCAGCAGCCTAAACAACGGGAACACTGAAGCTTTCTTT. Encoded protein: CASSLNNGNTEAFF.

This clonotype was recorded at least ten times. This rearrangement joins TRBV7-3 to TRBJ2-1; tentative D call: TRBD2 (6 bases). The CDR3 spans 17 residues. Trimming took 5 bases from V and 0 from J, leaving 17 bases between them. Germline values: CDR1 SGHTA, CDR2 FQGTGA. CDR3 bases: TGTGCCAGCAGCCCTCCCCGGGGACTGGACTCCTACAATGAGCAGTTCTTC. This sequence encodes CASSPPRGLDSYNEQFF.

V is TRBV5-8 and J is TRBJ2-3; TRBD2 matches at 9 bases. Germline loops: CDR1 SGHTS, CDR2 YDEGEE. There are 16 residues in the CDR3. V dropped 4 bases and J dropped 1; count of bases not matched to a gene: 7. In DNA form, the CDR3 reads TGTGCCAGCAGCCCGACTAGCGGTAGGGGCACAGATACGCAGTATTTT. This codes for CASSPTSGRGTDTQYF.

As concerns this clonotype: A read error may be the cause here, since a much bigger clone is one base away. The V gene is TRBV12-3 or TRBV12-4, the J gene TRBJ2-1; 9 bases are a match to TRBD2. This CDR3 is 15 amino acids long. In DNA form, the CDR3 reads TGTACCAGCAGCCCTCTTAGCGGGAGATACAATGAGCAGTTCTTC. It yields the protein CTSSPLSGRYNEQFF.

There are many counts of this clonotype. This chain uses TRBV12-3 or TRBV12-4 with TRBJ1-5, with a possible D match to TRBD1 (5 bases). The germline V and J ends were trimmed by 5 bases and 9 bases, with 14 bases remaining between them. The CDR3 covers 13 residues. The CDR3 DNA follows: TGTGCCAGCAGTCCCCAGGGCTCGGGGCCCCAGCATTTT. Its protein product is CASSPQGSGPQHF.

V gene TRBV5-4 combines with J gene TRBJ1-3; 9 nucleotides match TRBD1. This CDR3 is built from 19 residues. Per germline, CDR1 SGHNT and CDR2 YYREEE (reference sequence). After removal of 1 base from V and 0 bases from J, the junction contained 11 bases not matched to a gene. CDR3: CASSLNGVTGGNSGNTIYF. CDR3 DNA sequence: TGTGCCAGCAGCTTGAACGGAGTTACAGGGGGCAACTCTGGAAACACCATATATTTT. Variable domain in full (rest from reference TRBV5-4 and TRBJ1-3): ETGVTQSPTHLIKTRGQQVTLRCSSQSGHNTVSWYQQALGQGPQFIFQYYREEENGRGNFPPRFSGLQFPNYSSELNVNALELDDSALYLCASSLNGVTGGNSGNTIYFGEGSWLTVV.

CDR3 bases: TGTGCCAGCAGTCCCCCGGGACAGGGGAGGATTCACACCTTC. Its translation is CASSPPGQGRIHTF. The chain links TRBV28 to TRBJ1-2; 10 nucleotides line up with TRBD1. The CDR3 totals 14 residues. CDR1 and CDR2 from the germline V gene are MDHEN and SYDVKM. The V gene end was trimmed by 5 bases and the J gene end by 12 bases; junction bases not matched to a gene: 12.

The chain's CDR3 is CASSLGGQAGETQYF. The CDR3 nucleotides read TGTGCCAGCAGCTTAGGGGGACAGGCAGGGGAGACCCAGTACTTC. V is TRBV7-3 and J is TRBJ2-5; 8 positions agree with TRBD1. The V segment lost 2 bases and the J segment 5 bases; nucleotides outside the gene matches: 7. This CDR3 spans 15 amino acids. Germline CDR1 is SGHTA and CDR2 is FQGTGA. The variable domain in full, with the rest retrieved from reference TRBV7-3 and TRBJ2-5, is GAGVSQTPSNKVTEKGKYVELRCDPISGHTALYWYRQSLGQGPEFLIYFQGTGAADDSGLPNDRFFAVRPEGSVSTLKIQRTERGDSAVYLCASSLGGQAGETQYFGPGTRLLVL.

This clonotype was recorded many times. The chain uses TRBV27 and TRBJ2-7; TRBD2 matches 9 bases. Germline V gene lookup returns CDR1 MNHEY and CDR2 SMNVEV (reference sequence). The ends lost 5 bases at V and 3 bases at J; junction bases unmatched: 8. The CDR3 totals 15 residues. The CDR3 bases are TGTGCCAGCAGTAGTCGACTAGCGGTAGGCTACGAGCAGTACTTC. Translating it yields CASSSRLAVGYEQYF.

This chain connects TRBV30 to TRBJ1-1; D remains unclear. Trimming took off 0 bases at V and 0 bases at J, with 11 bases between the two ends. The CDR3 length is 15 residues. In germline, CDR1 is GTSNPN, CDR2 SVGIG (reference sequence). This CDR3 is CAWSVRAPMNTEAFF. Here the CDR3 DNA reads TGTGCCTGGAGTGTACGGGCCCCGATGAACACTGAAGCTTTCTTT.

This clonotype was seen ten or more times. This chain connects TRBV11-2 to TRBJ2-2; weak D call: TRBD2 (7 bases). CDR1 and CDR2 (germline): SGHAT, FQNNGV. The V gene lost 6 bases and the J gene lost 2 bases, with 16 bases spanning the gap. The CDR3 is 16 amino acids. CDR3: CASRVRGGENTGELFF. CDR3 nucleotide sequence: TGTGCCAGCAGGGTCAGGGGAGGGGAAAACACCGGGGAGCTGTTTTTT.

The V call is TRBV14, the J call TRBJ2-1; 16 nucleotides match TRBD2. Germline V gives CDR1 SGHDN, CDR2 FVKESK. CDR3 length equals 20 residues. The V segment lost 4 bases and the J segment 3 bases; nucleotides outside the gene matches: 12. The CDR3 coding sequence is TGTGCCAGCAGCCTAGAGCCGGGACTAGCGGGAGGGCCGCTCTACAATGAGCAGTTCTTC. This encodes CASSLEPGLAGGPLYNEQFF. Filled out from reference TRBV14 and TRBJ2-1, the complete variable domain reads EAGVTQFPSHSVIEKGQTVTLRCDPISGHDNLYWYRRVMGKEIKFLLHFVKESKQDESGMPNNRFLAERTGGTYSTLKVQPAELEDSGVYFCASSLEPGLAGGPLYNEQFFGPGTRLTVL.

This clonotype was detected only a few times. The chain combines TRBV13 with TRBJ2-1; tentatively, D is TRBD2 (5 bases). Germline V gives CDR1 PRHDT, CDR2 FYEKMQ (reference sequence). V lost 5 bases and J lost 3, with 8 bases in between. This CDR3 comprises 13 residues. CDR3 DNA: TGTGCCAGCAGCATCGGGGTCTACAATGAGCAGTTCTTC. Residues: CASSIGVYNEQFF.

This clonotype was seen only a few times. This rearrangement joins TRBV7-9 to TRBJ2-2; perhaps TRBD2 as D (6 bases). The CDR3 extends over 16 amino acids. The germline V gene encodes CDR1 SEHNR and CDR2 FQNEAQ (reference sequence). With 5 bases removed from V and 3 bases from J, the gap between germline ends came to 16 bases. In DNA, the CDR3 is TGTGCCAGCAGCCCTAGCGAAGGGACTCACACCGGGGAGCTGTTTTTT. Translation: CASSPSEGTHTGELFF.

This clonotype was found a few times. CDR3 coding DNA: TGTGCCAGTAGTGATACAGACAGCAGCTATGGCTACACCTTC. Its translation is CASSDTDSSYGYTF. The gene calls are TRBV19 and TRBJ1-2; possibly TRBD1 for D (5 bases). Germline V gene data show CDR1 as LNHDA and CDR2 as SQIVND (reference sequence). Deletions cut 5 bases from V and 4 bases from J, with 14 bases between. CDR3 length equals 14 residues.

This clonotype appeared many times. The chain carries TRBV7-8 and TRBJ2-5; D remains unclear. This CDR3 region has 14 residues. Trimming removed 3 bases at V and 5 bases at J, with 13 bases between. Germline CDR1 is SGHVS and CDR2 is FQNEAQ. DNA of the CDR3: TGTGCCAGCAGCTTGGAACGATGGGCGGAGACCCAGTACTTC. Translation: CASSLERWAETQYF.